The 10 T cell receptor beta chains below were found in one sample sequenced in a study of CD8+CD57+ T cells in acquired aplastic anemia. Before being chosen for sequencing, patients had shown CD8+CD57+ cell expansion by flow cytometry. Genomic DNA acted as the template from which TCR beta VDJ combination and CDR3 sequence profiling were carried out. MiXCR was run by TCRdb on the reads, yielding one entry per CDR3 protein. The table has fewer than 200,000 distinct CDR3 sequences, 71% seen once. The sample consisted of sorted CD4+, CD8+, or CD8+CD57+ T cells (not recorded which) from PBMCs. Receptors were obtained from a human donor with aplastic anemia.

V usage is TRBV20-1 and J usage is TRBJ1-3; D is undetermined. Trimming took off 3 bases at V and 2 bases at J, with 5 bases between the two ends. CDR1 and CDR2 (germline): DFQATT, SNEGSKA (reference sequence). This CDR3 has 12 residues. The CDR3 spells CSARETGNTIYF. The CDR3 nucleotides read TGCAGTGCTAGGGAGACTGGAAACACCATATATTTT.

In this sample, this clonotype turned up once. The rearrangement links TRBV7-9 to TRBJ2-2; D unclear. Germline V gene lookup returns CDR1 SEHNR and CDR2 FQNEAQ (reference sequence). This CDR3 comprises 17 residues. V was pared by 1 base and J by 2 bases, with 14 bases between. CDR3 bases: TGTGCCAGCAGCTTAGTCCTAACGGGTCGCAACACCGGGGAGCTGTTTTTT. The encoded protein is CASSLVLTGRNTGELFF. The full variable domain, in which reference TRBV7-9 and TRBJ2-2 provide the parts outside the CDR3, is DTGVSQNPRHKITKRGQNVTFRCDPISEHNRLYWYRQTLGQGPEFLTYFQNEAQLEKSRLLSDRFSAERPKGSFSTLEIQRTEQGDSAMYLCASSLVLTGRNTGELFFGEGSRLTVL.

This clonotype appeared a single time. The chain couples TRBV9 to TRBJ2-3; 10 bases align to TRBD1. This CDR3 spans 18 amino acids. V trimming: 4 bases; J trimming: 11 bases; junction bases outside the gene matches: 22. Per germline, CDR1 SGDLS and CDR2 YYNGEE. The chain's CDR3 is CASSSPLGVGTGVNEQYF. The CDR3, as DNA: TGTGCCAGCAGCTCCCCTTTGGGCGTGGGGACAGGGGTCAATGAGCAGTATTTT. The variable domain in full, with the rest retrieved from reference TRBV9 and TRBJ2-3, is DSGVTQTPKHLITATGQRVTLRCSPRSGDLSVYWYQQSLDQGLQFLIQYYNGEERAKGNILERFSAQQFPDLHSELNLSSLELGDSALYFCASSSPLGVGTGVNEQYFGPGTRLTVL.

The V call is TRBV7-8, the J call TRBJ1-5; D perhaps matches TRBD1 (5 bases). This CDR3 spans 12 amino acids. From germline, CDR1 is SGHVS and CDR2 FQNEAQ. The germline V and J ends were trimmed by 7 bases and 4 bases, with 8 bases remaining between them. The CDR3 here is CASTQGNQPQHF. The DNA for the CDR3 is TGTGCCAGCACCCAGGGTAATCAGCCCCAGCATTTT.

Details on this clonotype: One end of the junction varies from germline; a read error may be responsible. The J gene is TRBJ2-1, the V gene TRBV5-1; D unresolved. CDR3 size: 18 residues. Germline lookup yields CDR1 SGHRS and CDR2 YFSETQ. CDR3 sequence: CASSLGSKGMSSYNEQFF. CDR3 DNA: TGTGCCAGCAGCTTGGGGTCGAAGGGCATGAGCTCCTACAATGAGCAGTTCTTC.

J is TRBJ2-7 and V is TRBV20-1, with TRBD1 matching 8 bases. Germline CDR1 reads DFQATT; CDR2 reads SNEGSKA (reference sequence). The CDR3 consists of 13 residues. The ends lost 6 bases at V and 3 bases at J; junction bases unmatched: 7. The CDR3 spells CSAIGDRGYEQYF. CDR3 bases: TGCAGTGCCATAGGAGACAGGGGCTACGAGCAGTACTTC.

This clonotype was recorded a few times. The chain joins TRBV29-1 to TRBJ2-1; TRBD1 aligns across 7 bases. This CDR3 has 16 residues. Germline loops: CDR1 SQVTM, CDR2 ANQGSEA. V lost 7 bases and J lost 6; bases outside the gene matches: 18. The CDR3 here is CSASIPGQLRSNEQFF. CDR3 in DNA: TGCAGCGCTTCGATTCCGGGACAGTTGCGTAGCAATGAGCAGTTCTTC.

The CDR3 DNA sequence: TGTGCCAGCAGCTTAGGATCCGGGGCCTCCTACGAGCAGTACTTC. Its translation: CASSLGSGASYEQYF. This chain connects TRBV7-3 to TRBJ2-7; D is perhaps TRBD1 or TRBD2 (5 bases each). The CDR3 has 15 amino acids. From germline, CDR1 is SGHTA and CDR2 FQGTGA. V was cut by 2 bases and J by 0 bases, with 11 bases left in between.

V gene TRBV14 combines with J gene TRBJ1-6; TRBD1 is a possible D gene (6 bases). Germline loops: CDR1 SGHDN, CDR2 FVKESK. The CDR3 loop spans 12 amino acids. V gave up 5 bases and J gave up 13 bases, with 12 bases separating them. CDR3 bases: TGTGCCAGCAGCGTAACCCAGGGGCCCCTCCACTTT. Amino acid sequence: CASSVTQGPLHF.

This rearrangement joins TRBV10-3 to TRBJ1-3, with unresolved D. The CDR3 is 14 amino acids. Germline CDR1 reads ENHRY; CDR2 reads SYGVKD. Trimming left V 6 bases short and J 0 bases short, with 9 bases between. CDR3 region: CAISRPGSGNTIYF. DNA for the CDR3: TGTGCCATCAGCAGACCGGGCTCTGGAAACACCATATATTTT.